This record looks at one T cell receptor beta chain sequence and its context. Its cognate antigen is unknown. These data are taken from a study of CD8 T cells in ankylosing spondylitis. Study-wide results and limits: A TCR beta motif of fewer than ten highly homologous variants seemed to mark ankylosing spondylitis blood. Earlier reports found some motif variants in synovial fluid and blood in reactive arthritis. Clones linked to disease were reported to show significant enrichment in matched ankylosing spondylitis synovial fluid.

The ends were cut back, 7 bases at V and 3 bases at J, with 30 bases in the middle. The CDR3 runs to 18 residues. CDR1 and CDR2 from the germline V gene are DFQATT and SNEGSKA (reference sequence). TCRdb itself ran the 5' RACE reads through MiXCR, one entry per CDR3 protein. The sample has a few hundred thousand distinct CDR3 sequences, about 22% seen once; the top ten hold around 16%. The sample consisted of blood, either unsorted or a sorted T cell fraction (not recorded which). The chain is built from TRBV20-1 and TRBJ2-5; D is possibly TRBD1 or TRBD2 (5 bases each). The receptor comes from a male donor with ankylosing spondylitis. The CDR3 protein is CSVQPSPPGTDRKETQYF. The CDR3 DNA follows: TGCAGTGTTCAACCTTCCCCCCCAGGGACCGACCGAAAAGAGACCCAGTACTTC.